This entry features one TCR beta chain sequence. This entry belongs to a study of cytomegalovirus exposure and HLA in healthy donors. For the study at large: As an earlier analysis found, 150 million to 200 million T cells yielded around 110 million unique TCR beta sequences.

PCR amplification relied on 60 Vbeta primers (plus 13 Jbeta primers). Profiled with immunoSEQ multiplex PCR; TCRdb holds only in-frame clones, not every one. The sample contains about 69,000 clones, around 70% of which appear only once. Looked up from germline, CDR1 is SGHNT and CDR2 is YENEEA. This CDR3 is 15 amino acids long. With V trimmed by 8 bases and J by 6 bases, 14 bases remained unmatched. Sequenced sample: PBMCs. This rearrangement joins TRBV11-3 to TRBJ2-7; 9 nucleotides line up with TRBD2. This sequence was found in a woman in her 30s in good health and CMV-seronegative. Here the CDR3 DNA reads TGTGCCAGCTCCCCCGGCGGGGGACTAGCCGGCGAGCAGTACTTC. It codes for CASSPGGGLAGEQYF.